The 28 T cell receptor beta chains listed next were all sequenced from one sample in a study of blood T cell repertoires in COVID-19. Assay: immunoSEQ multiplex PCR; the TCRdb copy retains only in-frame clones and omits some. Among fewer than 100,000 clones, around 80% were seen once, and the ten largest hold approximately 25%. The sequenced sample was peripheral blood. Every receptor here comes from a man between 70 and 80 years old with acute or convalescent COVID-19.

V and J are TRBV18 and TRBJ2-1; tentative D call: TRBD2 (6 bases). Trimming took off 4 bases at V and 7 bases at J, with 14 bases between the two ends. The CDR3 has 14 residues. From germline, CDR1 is KGHSH and CDR2 LQKENI. CDR3 protein: CASSRDSSDNEQFF. CDR3 nucleotide sequence: TGTGCCAGCTCACGGGACTCGTCGGATAATGAGCAGTTCTTC.

This clone was counted only a few times. The chain employs TRBV3-1 (or the pseudogene TRBV3-2) and TRBJ1-1; the D is unclear. V was pared by 5 bases and J by 4 bases, with 14 bases between. This CDR3 is built from 14 residues. The V gene's germline CDR1 is LGHDT and CDR2 YNNKEL (reference sequence). The CDR3 loop reads CASSAHGVGTEAFF. The CDR3 region has the DNA TGTGCCAGCAGCGCTCACGGGGTTGGCACTGAAGCTTTCTTT.

This chain uses TRBV5-6 with TRBJ1-2; D not certain. Germline loops: CDR1 SGHDT, CDR2 YYEEEE. V lost 3 bases to trimming and J lost 3 bases, with 6 bases between them. This CDR3 comprises 12 residues. Here the CDR3 reads CASSSGDYGYTF. The CDR3 region has the DNA TGTGCCAGCAGCTCTGGAGACTATGGCTACACCTTC. Based on the CDR3 plus reference TRBV5-6 and TRBJ1-2, the full variable domain is DAGVTQSPTHLIKTRGQQVTLRCSPKSGHDTVSWYQQALGQGPQFIFQYYEEEERQRGNFPDRFSGHQFPNYSSELNVNALLLGDSALYLCASSSGDYGYTFGSGTRLTVV.

This clone was counted only a few times. The rearrangement links TRBV4-1 to TRBJ1-2; the match to TRBD1 covers 11 bases. V was pared by 3 bases and J by 2 bases, with 5 bases of the junction left unmatched. The CDR3 contains 16 residues. Germline values: CDR1 MGHRA, CDR2 YSYEKL. CDR3: CASSHPGQGANYGYTF. Here the CDR3 DNA reads TGCGCCAGCAGCCACCCCGGACAGGGGGCGAACTATGGCTACACCTTC.

This clone has only a few counts. The chain uses TRBV9 and TRBJ2-2, with 10 bases identical to TRBD2. Germline loops: CDR1 SGDLS, CDR2 YYNGEE. Unmatched junction bases numbered 7, after V lost 0 bases and J lost 5 bases. CDR3 length equals 17 residues. The chain's CDR3 is CASSVELAGLGTGELFF. The CDR3 DNA sequence: TGTGCCAGCAGCGTAGAACTAGCGGGGTTAGGGACCGGGGAGCTGTTTTTT.

This clone was detected only once. The V call is TRBV20-1, the J call TRBJ2-5; TRBD2 agrees at 10 bases. The CDR3 has 16 amino acids. Trimming cost V 3 bases and J 5 bases; bases outside gene matches: 12. From germline, CDR1 is DFQATT and CDR2 SNEGSKA (reference sequence). DNA of the CDR3: TGCAGTGCTAGTGGCTCTAGCGGGAGCGGGTCGGAGACCCAGTACTTC. The encoded protein is CSASGSSGSGSETQYF.

This sequence joins TRBV19 and TRBJ2-3; 11 positions match TRBD2. V shed 7 bases and J 5 bases; nucleotides not matched to a gene: 8. This CDR3 has 15 amino acids. Germline CDR1 reads LNHDA; CDR2 reads SQIVND (reference sequence). CDR3 sequence reads: CASIRSGRAGDTQYF. The CDR3 nucleotides read TGTGCCAGTATCCGTAGCGGGAGGGCCGGAGATACGCAGTATTTT.

Only a few counts were recorded for this clone. J is TRBJ1-2 and V is TRBV30, with D uncertain. The ends were cut back, 1 base at V and 5 bases at J, with 11 bases in the middle. Germline CDR1 is GTSNPN and CDR2 is SVGIG (reference sequence). The CDR3 has 13 amino acids. CDR3 bases: TGTGCCTGGAGTGATGGACGGGGATATGGCTACACCTTC. It yields the protein CAWSDGRGYGYTF.

This sequence joins TRBV5-8 and TRBJ1-5, with TRBD1 matching over 8 bases. Trimming took 3 bases from V and 2 from J; bases not matched to a gene: 7. The germline V gene has CDR1 SGHTS and CDR2 YDEGEE. The CDR3 is made up of 16 amino acids. CDR3: CASSSMTGVGNQPQHF. In DNA, the CDR3 is TGTGCCAGCAGCTCGATGACAGGGGTGGGCAATCAGCCCCAGCATTTT.

This clone was recorded once. The V call is TRBV15, the J call TRBJ2-5; D is possibly TRBD1 (6 bases). The CDR3 has 15 amino acids. The ends were cut back, 1 base at V and 0 bases at J, with 9 bases in the middle. Germline V gives CDR1 LNHNV, CDR2 YYDKDF (reference sequence). The CDR3 region has the DNA TGTGCCACCAGCAGAGGGACAGCTTACCAAGAGACCCAGTACTTC. Its translation is CATSRGTAYQETQYF. The complete variable domain, with remaining parts taken from reference TRBV15 and TRBJ2-5, reads DAMVIQNPRYQVTQFGKPVTLSCSQTLNHNVMYWYQQKSSQAPKLLFHYYDKDFNNEADTPDNFQSRRPNTSFCFLDIRSPGLGDTAMYLCATSRGTAYQETQYFGPGTRLLVL.

J is TRBJ2-7 and V is TRBV6-6, with D maybe TRBD1 (6 bases). Trimming pared 8 bases from V and 7 bases from J, leaving 18 bases between. The germline V gene has CDR1 MNHNY and CDR2 SVGAGI (reference sequence). This CDR3 comprises 13 residues. The CDR3 bases are TGTGCCAGCGTAGGACAGATTTTGGCTGAGCAGTACTTC. Its protein is CASVGQILAEQYF.

This chain uses TRBV11-2 with TRBJ2-1; 8 nucleotides match TRBD2. V trimming: 4 bases; J trimming: 1 base; junction bases outside the gene matches: 6. Germline assignment: CDR1 SGHAT and CDR2 FQNNGV. This CDR3 contains 16 residues. The CDR3 loop reads CASSSTSGGSYNEQFF. The CDR3 DNA reads TGTGCCAGCAGCTCCACTAGCGGAGGTTCCTACAATGAGCAGTTCTTC.

J is TRBJ1-1 and V is TRBV28, with 7 bases matching TRBD1. Trimming took 7 bases from V and 1 from J; bases not matched to a gene: 12. The CDR3 covers 16 residues. CDR1 is MDHEN and CDR2 is SYDVKM in the germline V gene. Written as DNA, the CDR3 is TGTGCCAGCAACCGACAGGGTATTGGGGAGAACACTGAAGCTTTCTTT. Amino acids: CASNRQGIGENTEAFF. Drawing the rest from reference TRBV28 and TRBJ1-1, the complete variable domain is DVKVTQSSRYLVKRTGEKVFLECVQDMDHENMFWYRQDPGLGLRLIYFSYDVKMKEKGDIPEGYSVSREKKERFSLILESASTNQTSMYLCASNRQGIGENTEAFFGQGTRLTVV.

The chain uses TRBV30 and TRBJ2-3; tentatively, D is TRBD2 (5 bases). Per the germline V gene, CDR1 is GTSNPN and CDR2 is SVGIG (reference sequence). V shed 4 bases and J shed 2 bases, with 13 bases lying between them. The CDR3 runs 14 residues. CDR3 sequence reads: CAWTPADYTDTQYF. The DNA for the CDR3 is TGTGCCTGGACCCCAGCTGACTACACAGATACGCAGTATTTT.

This clone was counted only a few times. CDR3 sequence: CAWSVGVSIEQYF. CDR3 DNA sequence: TGTGCCTGGAGTGTCGGGGTGTCAATCGAGCAGTACTTC. The rearrangement uses TRBV30 and TRBJ2-7, with D perhaps matching TRBD2 (5 bases). This CDR3 region has 13 residues. The V and J ends lost 0 bases and 6 bases respectively, with 12 bases between them. Germline loops: CDR1 GTSNPN, CDR2 SVGIG (reference sequence).

CDR3 coding DNA: TGTGCCTGGAGAACCCCGGGCGGGGGAAACACCATATATTTT. It translates to CAWRTPGGGNTIYF. The chain has TRBV30 and TRBJ1-3; D not resolved. Germline V gene data show CDR1 as GTSNPN and CDR2 as SVGIG (reference sequence). The CDR3 is 14 residues long. V lost 3 bases to trimming and J lost 4 bases, with 13 bases between them.

The V call is TRBV11-2, the J call TRBJ2-2; D perhaps matches TRBD1 (5 bases). Germline V gene lookup returns CDR1 SGHAT and CDR2 FQNNGV. The CDR3 covers 16 residues. V gave up 8 bases and J gave up 6 bases, with 22 bases separating them. Written as DNA, the CDR3 is TGTGCCAGCCCGCGATCAGGGCTGCAAGGCGCCGGGGAGCTGTTTTTT. This gives the protein CASPRSGLQGAGELFF.

In nucleotides, the CDR3 is TGCGCCAGCAGCGTGGACAGTAGAGAGACCCAGTACTTC. It encodes CASSVDSRETQYF. This chain links TRBV5-1 with TRBJ2-5; TRBD1 might be the D (6 bases). The V gene lost 4 bases and the J gene lost 4 bases, with 11 bases spanning the gap. CDR1 and CDR2 from the germline V gene are SGHRS and YFSETQ. The CDR3 is 13 amino acids.

This chain links TRBV24-1 with TRBJ1-5; possibly TRBD1 for D (5 bases). Trimming shortened V by 4 bases and J by 2 bases, and 11 bases separated the two germline ends. The CDR3 extends over 15 amino acids. Germline V gives CDR1 KGHDR, CDR2 SFDVKD. The CDR3 here is CATSEAGVGNQPQHF. CDR3 nucleotide sequence: TGTGCCACCAGTGAGGCGGGGGTAGGCAATCAGCCCCAGCATTTT.

This rearrangement joins TRBV5-6 to TRBJ1-3; TRBD1 is a possible D gene (6 bases). The CDR3 sequence is 15 residues long. Germline CDR1 reads SGHDT; CDR2 reads YYEEEE. Trimming cost V 4 bases and J 0 bases, with 11 bases left between them. The CDR3 sequence is CASSARDTSGNTIYF. The CDR3, as DNA: TGTGCCAGCAGCGCCCGGGACACCTCTGGAAACACCATATATTTT. The full variable domain, with the rest looked up from reference TRBV5-6 and TRBJ1-3, is DAGVTQSPTHLIKTRGQQVTLRCSPKSGHDTVSWYQQALGQGPQFIFQYYEEEERQRGNFPDRFSGHQFPNYSSELNVNALLLGDSALYLCASSARDTSGNTIYFGEGSWLTVV.

This clone showed up just once. The chain joins TRBV6-5 to TRBJ2-7, with D perhaps TRBD2 (6 bases). Germline loops: CDR1 MNHEY, CDR2 SVGAGI. The V and J ends lost 5 bases and 1 base respectively, with 15 bases between them. The CDR3 is made up of 15 amino acids. The CDR3 here is CASSPPGSGSYEQYF. The DNA of the CDR3 is TGTGCCAGCAGTCCCCCCGGTAGCGGTTCCTACGAGCAGTACTTC.

The V gene is TRBV28, the J gene TRBJ2-5; 10 bases align to TRBD2. Germline CDR1 is MDHEN and CDR2 is SYDVKM. The CDR3 loop spans 15 amino acids. J was trimmed by 2 bases and V by 4 bases; bases with no gene match: 4. CDR3 region: CASSSSGSRQETQYF. Here the CDR3 DNA reads TGTGCCAGCAGTTCTAGCGGGAGTCGGCAAGAGACCCAGTACTTC.

The chain carries TRBV7-8 and TRBJ2-1, with a tentative D call TRBD2 (5 bases). Germline CDR1 SGHVS, CDR2 FQNEAQ. V gave up 1 base and J gave up 9 bases, with 10 bases separating them. The CDR3 contains 13 residues. In DNA form, the CDR3 reads TGTGCCAGCAGCTTAGGAAGTGCGGGTGAGCAGTTCTTC. Its translation: CASSLGSAGEQFF.

The rearrangement uses TRBV6-5 and TRBJ1-1, with TRBD1 matching 7 bases. Germline values: CDR1 MNHEY, CDR2 SVGAGI. V trimming: 5 bases; J trimming: 0 bases; junction bases outside the gene matches: 3. CDR3 length: 14 residues. This CDR3 is CASSQQGLNTEAFF. The CDR3 nucleotides are TGTGCCAGCAGTCAACAGGGGCTGAACACTGAAGCTTTCTTT.

The rearrangement links TRBV15 to TRBJ1-3, with D possibly matching TRBD1 (6 bases). Germline lookup yields CDR1 LNHNV and CDR2 YYDKDF (reference sequence). This CDR3 has 15 residues. V lost 0 bases and J 4 bases, leaving 10 bases between the germline ends. The CDR3 DNA reads as TGTGCCACCAGCAGAGACCGGGGGGCGGGAAACACCATATATTTT. Amino acids: CATSRDRGAGNTIYF.

The rearrangement uses TRBV9 and TRBJ2-3; 7 nucleotides align to TRBD1. CDR1 and CDR2 (germline): SGDLS, YYNGEE. V gave up 0 bases and J gave up 3 bases; unmatched junction bases: 4. The CDR3 spans 15 residues. The CDR3 loop is CASSVVETGTDTQYF. The DNA for the CDR3 is TGTGCCAGCAGCGTAGTGGAGACAGGGACAGATACGCAGTATTTT.

The rearrangement joins TRBV5-6 to TRBJ1-1; 7 nucleotides line up with TRBD1. V lost 0 bases and J lost 1; bases outside the gene matches: 6. The V gene's germline CDR1 is SGHDT and CDR2 YYEEEE. The CDR3 is made up of 16 amino acids. CDR3 nucleotide sequence: TGTGCCAGCAGCTTGGTCCAGGACAGGTCGAACACTGAAGCTTTCTTT. Amino acids: CASSLVQDRSNTEAFF.

CDR3 protein: CATSRTSGSYNEQFF. DNA for the CDR3: TGTGCCACCAGCAGAACTAGCGGGTCCTACAATGAGCAGTTCTTC. The rearrangement uses TRBV15 and TRBJ2-1; TRBD2 matches at 9 bases. This CDR3 has 15 amino acids. The J segment lost 1 base and the V segment lost 2 bases, leaving 0 bases of the junction unmatched. Germline CDR1 and CDR2: LNHNV and YYDKDF (reference sequence).